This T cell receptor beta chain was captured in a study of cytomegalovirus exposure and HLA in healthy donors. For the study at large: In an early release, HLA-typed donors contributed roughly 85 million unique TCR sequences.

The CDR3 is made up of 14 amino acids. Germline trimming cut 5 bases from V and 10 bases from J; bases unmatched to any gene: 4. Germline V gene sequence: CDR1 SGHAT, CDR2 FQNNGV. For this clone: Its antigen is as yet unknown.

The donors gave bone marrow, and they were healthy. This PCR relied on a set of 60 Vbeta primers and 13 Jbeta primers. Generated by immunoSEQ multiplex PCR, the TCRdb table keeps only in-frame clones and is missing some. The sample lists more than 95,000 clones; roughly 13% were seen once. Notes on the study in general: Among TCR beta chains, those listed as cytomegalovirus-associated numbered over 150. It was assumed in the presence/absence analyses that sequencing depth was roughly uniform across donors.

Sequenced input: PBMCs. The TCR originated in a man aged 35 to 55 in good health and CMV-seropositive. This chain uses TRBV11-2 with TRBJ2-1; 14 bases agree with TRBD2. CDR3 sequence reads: CASSDRTSGREQFF. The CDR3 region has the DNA TGTGCCAGCAGCGACCGGACTAGCGGGAGGGAGCAGTTCTTC.